The sequence of this TCR beta chain was determined in a study of shared clonotypes between healthy human individuals. Study as a whole: Donors had three CD4 naive, three CD4 memory, two CD8 naive and one CD8 memory plate apiece. Study-wide results and caveats: Clonotype sharing across several donors was observed for about 5.5% of naive CD4 clonotypes.

From germline, CDR1 is SNHLY and CDR2 FYNNEI. This CDR3 has 12 residues. V shed 6 bases and J shed 3 bases, with 9 bases lying between them. Some clones are missing from TCRdb's copy, which holds only in-frame ones; the method was immunoSEQ multiplex PCR. Of approximately 98,000 clones listed, around 68% are singletons. Only a few counts were recorded for this clone. Its matching antigen is unknown. The source of this sequence is a woman in her thirties in good health. The chain is built from TRBV2 and TRBJ2-7; D perhaps matches TRBD1 (5 bases). The material sequenced was memory CD8+ T cells sorted from blood. Noted subset: CD45RO+ cells pooled with CCR7-negative TemRA cells. CDR3 residues: CASRGLDYEQYF. In DNA, the CDR3 is TGTGCCAGCAGGGGGCTGGACTACGAGCAGTACTTC.